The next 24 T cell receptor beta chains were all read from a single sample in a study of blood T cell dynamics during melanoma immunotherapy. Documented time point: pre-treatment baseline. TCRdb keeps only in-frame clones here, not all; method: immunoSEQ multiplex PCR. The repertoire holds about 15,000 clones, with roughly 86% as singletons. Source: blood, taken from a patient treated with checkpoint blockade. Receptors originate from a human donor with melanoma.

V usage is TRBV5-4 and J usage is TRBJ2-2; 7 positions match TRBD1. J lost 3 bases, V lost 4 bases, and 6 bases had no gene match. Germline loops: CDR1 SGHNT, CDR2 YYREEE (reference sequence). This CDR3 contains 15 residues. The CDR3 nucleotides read TGTGCCAGCAGCCAGACAGGGATTGACACCGGGGAGCTGTTTTTT. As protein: CASSQTGIDTGELFF.

CDR3 coding DNA: TGCGCCAGCAGCCTAGGGGGGTTCAACACTGAAGCTTTCTTT. It codes for CASSLGGFNTEAFF. The chain uses TRBV5-1 and TRBJ1-1, with a weak D call TRBD1 (6 bases). The ends were cut back, 4 bases at V and 2 bases at J, with 12 bases in the middle. This CDR3 contains 14 residues. In germline, CDR1 is SGHRS, CDR2 YFSETQ.

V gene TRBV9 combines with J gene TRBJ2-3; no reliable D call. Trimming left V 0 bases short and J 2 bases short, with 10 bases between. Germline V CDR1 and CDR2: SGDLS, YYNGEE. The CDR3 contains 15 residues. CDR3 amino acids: CASSVGAEPTDTQYF. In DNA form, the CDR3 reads TGTGCCAGCAGCGTAGGGGCGGAACCCACAGATACGCAGTATTTT.

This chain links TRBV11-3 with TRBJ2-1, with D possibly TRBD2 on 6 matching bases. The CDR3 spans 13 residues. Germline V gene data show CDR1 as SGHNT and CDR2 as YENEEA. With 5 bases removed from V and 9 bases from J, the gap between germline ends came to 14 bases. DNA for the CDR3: TGTGCCAGCAGCGCGGAACTGGGGGGTGAGCAGTTCTTC. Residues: CASSAELGGEQFF.

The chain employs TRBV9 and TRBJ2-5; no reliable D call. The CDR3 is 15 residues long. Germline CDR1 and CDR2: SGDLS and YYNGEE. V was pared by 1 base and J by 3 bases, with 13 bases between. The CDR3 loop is CASSVFAGQKETQYF. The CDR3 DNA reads TGTGCCAGCAGCGTATTTGCTGGCCAGAAAGAGACCCAGTACTTC.

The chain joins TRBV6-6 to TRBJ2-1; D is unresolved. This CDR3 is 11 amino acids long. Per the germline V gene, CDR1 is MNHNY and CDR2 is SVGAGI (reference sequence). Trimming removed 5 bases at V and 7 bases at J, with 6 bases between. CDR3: CASSPRNEQFF. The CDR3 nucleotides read TGTGCCAGCAGTCCCCGTAATGAGCAGTTCTTC.

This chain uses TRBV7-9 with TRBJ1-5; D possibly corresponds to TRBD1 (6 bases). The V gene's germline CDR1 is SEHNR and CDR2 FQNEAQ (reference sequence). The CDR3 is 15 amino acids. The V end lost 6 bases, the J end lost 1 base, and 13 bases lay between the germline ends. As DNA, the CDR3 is TGTGCCAGCAGTCTGTACAGGGAGAGCAATCAGCCCCAGCATTTT. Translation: CASSLYRESNQPQHF.

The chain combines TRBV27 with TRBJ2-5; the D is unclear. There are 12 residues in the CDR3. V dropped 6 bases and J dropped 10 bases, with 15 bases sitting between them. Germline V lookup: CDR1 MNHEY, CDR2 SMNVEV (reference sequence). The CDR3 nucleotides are TGTGCCAGCAGCGACGAAAGGATGCGCCAGTACTTC. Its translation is CASSDERMRQYF.

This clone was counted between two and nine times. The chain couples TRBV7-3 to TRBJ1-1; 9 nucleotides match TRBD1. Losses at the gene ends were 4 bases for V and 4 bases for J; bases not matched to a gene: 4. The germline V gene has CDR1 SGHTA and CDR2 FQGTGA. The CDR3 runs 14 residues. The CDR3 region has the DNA TGTGCCAGCAGCTCAGGGACAGGGATCACTGAAGCTTTCTTT. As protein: CASSSGTGITEAFF.

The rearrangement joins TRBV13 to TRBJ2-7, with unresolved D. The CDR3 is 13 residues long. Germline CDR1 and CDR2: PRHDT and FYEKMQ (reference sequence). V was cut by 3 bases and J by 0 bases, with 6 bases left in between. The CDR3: CASSFESSYEQYF. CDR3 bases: TGTGCCAGCAGCTTCGAGAGCTCCTACGAGCAGTACTTC. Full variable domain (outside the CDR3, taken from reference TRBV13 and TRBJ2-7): AAGVIQSPRHLIKEKRETATLKCYPIPRHDTVYWYQQGPGQDPQFLISFYEKMQSDKGSIPDRFSAQQFSDYHSELNMSSLELGDSALYFCASSFESSYEQYFGPGTRLTVT.

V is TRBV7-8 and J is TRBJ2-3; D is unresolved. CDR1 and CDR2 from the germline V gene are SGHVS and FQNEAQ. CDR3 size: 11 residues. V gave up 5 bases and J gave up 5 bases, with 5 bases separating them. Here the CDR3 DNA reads TGTGCCAGCAGCCCGATAGATACGCAGTATTTT. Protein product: CASSPIDTQYF.

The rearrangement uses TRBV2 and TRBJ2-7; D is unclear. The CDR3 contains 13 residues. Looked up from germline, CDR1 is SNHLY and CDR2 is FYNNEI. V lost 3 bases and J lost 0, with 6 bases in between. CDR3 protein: CASSEPVSYEQYF. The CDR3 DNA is TGTGCCAGCAGTGAGCCAGTCTCCTACGAGCAGTACTTC.

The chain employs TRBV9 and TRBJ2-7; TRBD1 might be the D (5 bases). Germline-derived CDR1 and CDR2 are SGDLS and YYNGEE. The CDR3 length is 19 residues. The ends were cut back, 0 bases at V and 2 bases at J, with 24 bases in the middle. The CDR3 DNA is TGTGCCAGCAGCGTAGAGGGATCAGTGATTATGGACAAAGCCTACGAGCAGTACTTC. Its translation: CASSVEGSVIMDKAYEQYF.

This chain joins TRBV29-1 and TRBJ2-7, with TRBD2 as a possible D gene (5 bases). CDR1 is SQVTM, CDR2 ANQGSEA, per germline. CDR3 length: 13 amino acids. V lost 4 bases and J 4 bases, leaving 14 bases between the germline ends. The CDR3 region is CSVGSAETYEQYF. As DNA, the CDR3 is TGCAGCGTTGGTAGCGCGGAAACTTACGAGCAGTACTTC.

The CDR3 sequence is CASGLAGASRTDTQYF. The CDR3 DNA sequence: TGCGCCAGCGGACTAGCGGGGGCCTCTCGCACAGATACGCAGTATTTT. The genes are TRBV4-1 and TRBJ2-3; 13 bases fit TRBD2. J gave up 1 base and V 8 bases, and 6 bases lay outside the gene matches. There are 16 residues in the CDR3. The germline V gene encodes CDR1 MGHRA and CDR2 YSYEKL.

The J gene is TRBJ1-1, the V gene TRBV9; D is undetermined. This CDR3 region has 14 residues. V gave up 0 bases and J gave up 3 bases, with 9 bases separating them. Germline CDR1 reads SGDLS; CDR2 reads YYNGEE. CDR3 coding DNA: TGTGCCAGCAGCGTAGACTTATGGGACACTGAAGCTTTCTTT. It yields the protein CASSVDLWDTEAFF.

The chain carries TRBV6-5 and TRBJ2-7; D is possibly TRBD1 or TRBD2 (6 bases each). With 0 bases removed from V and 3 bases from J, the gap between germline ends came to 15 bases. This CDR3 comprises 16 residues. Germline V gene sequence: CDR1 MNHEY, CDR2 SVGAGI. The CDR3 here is CASSYSAGGMGYEQYF. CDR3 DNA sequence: TGTGCCAGCAGTTACTCCGCCGGGGGCATGGGCTACGAGCAGTACTTC.

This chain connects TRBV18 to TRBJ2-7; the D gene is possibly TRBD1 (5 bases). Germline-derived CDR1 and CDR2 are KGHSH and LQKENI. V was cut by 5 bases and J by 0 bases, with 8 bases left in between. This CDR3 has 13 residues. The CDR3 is CASSSGYSYEQYF. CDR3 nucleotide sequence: TGTGCCAGCTCATCAGGGTACTCCTACGAGCAGTACTTC.

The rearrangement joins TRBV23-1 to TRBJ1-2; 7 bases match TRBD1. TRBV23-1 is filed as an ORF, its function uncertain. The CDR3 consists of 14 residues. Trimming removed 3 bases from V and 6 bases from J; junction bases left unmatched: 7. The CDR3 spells CASSHPRDRHGYTF. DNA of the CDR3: TGCGCCAGCAGTCATCCCCGGGACAGACATGGCTACACCTTC.

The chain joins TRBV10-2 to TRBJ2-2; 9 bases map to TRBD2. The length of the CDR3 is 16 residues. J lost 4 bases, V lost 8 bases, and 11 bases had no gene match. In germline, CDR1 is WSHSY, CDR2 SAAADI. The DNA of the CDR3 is TGCGCCAGCGGACCCGGGCGGGGGGGCCCCACCGGGGAGCTGTTTTTT. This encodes CASGPGRGGPTGELFF.

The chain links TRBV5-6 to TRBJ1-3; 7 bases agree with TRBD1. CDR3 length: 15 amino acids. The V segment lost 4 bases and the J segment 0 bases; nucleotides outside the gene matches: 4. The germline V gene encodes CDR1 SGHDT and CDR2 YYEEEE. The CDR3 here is CASSRGQNSGNTIYF. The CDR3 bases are TGTGCCAGCAGCAGGGGACAGAACTCTGGAAACACCATATATTTT.

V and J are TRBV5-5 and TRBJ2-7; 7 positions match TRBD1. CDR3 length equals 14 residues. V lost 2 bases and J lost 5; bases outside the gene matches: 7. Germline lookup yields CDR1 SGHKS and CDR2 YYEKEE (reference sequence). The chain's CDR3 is CASSLDRVWDEQYF. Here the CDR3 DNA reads TGTGCCAGCAGCTTAGACAGGGTTTGGGACGAGCAGTACTTC.

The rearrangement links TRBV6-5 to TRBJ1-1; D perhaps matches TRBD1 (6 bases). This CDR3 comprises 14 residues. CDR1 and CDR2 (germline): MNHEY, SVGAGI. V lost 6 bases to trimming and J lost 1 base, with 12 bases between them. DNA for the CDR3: TGTGCCAGCAGCCGGGACACCCGGAACACTGAAGCTTTCTTT. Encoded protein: CASSRDTRNTEAFF.

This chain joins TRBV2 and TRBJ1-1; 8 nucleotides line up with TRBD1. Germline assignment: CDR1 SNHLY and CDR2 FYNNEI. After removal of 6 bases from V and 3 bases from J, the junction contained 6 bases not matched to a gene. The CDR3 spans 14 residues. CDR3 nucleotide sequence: TGTGCCAGCAGGACAGGGGTGGGGGACACTGAAGCTTTCTTT. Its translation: CASRTGVGDTEAFF. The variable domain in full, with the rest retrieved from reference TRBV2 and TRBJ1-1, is EPEVTQTPSHQVTQMGQEVILRCVPISNHLYFYWYRQILGQKVEFLVSFYNNEISEKSEIFDDQFSVERPDGSNFTLKIRSTKLEDSAMYFCASRTGVGDTEAFFGQGTRLTVV.